These 9 T cell receptor beta chains were sequenced from one sample in a study of shared clonotypes between healthy human individuals. The table came from immunoSEQ multiplex PCR; TCRdb's copy has only in-frame clones and leaves some out. The top ten hold 0.13% of the sample, which has some 2 million clones, 85% to 95% seen once. The sequenced material came from naive CD4+ T cells sorted from blood. As to subset: CD45RA+ positively selected. Receptor source: a young man in good health.

The chain recombines TRBV19 with TRBJ2-5; maybe TRBD1 (5 bases). Germline CDR1 LNHDA, CDR2 SQIVND (reference sequence). The CDR3 runs to 13 residues. Trimming shortened V by 9 bases and J by 4 bases, and 15 bases separated the two germline ends. CDR3 residues: CASSLWGAETQYF. The CDR3 bases are TGTGCCAGCTCCCTTTGGGGCGCAGAGACCCAGTACTTC.

This sequence joins TRBV7-2 and TRBJ2-2; D might be TRBD1 or TRBD2, each matching 7 bases. Trimming left V 3 bases short and J 8 bases short, with 13 bases between. The CDR3 spans 14 residues. The V gene's germline CDR1 is SGHTA and CDR2 FQGNSA. CDR3 sequence (DNA): TGTGCCAGCAGCTTCAGGGGGGGCACAGGGGAGCTGTTTTTT. Translating gives CASSFRGGTGELFF.

The chain uses TRBV9 and TRBJ2-7; 10 nucleotides line up with TRBD2. In germline, CDR1 is SGDLS, CDR2 YYNGEE. The CDR3 loop spans 15 amino acids. Germline trimming cut 2 bases from V and 4 bases from J; bases unmatched to any gene: 6. CDR3 residues: CASSVASGGIYEQYF. In DNA form, the CDR3 reads TGTGCCAGCAGCGTGGCTAGCGGGGGAATATACGAGCAGTACTTC.

The DNA for the CDR3 is TGTGCCTGGAGTATCGACAACTCCTACGAGCAGTACTTC. It is translated as CAWSIDNSYEQYF. This sequence joins TRBV30 and TRBJ2-7, with no clear D. Germline CDR1 reads GTSNPN; CDR2 reads SVGIG (reference sequence). This CDR3 spans 13 amino acids. V was clipped by 2 bases and J by 0 bases, with 8 bases between them.

Notes on this clone: This sample also contains other DNA sequences that code for the same CDR3. The chain has TRBV7-2 and TRBJ2-1; 16 nucleotides match TRBD2. Trimming cost V 3 bases and J 7 bases; bases outside gene matches: 3. CDR1 SGHTA and CDR2 FQGNSA come from the germline V gene. The CDR3 is 16 amino acids. The CDR3 bases are TGTGCCAGCAGCTTGGTGGGACTAGCGGGAGGGAATGAGCAGTTCTTC. Protein product: CASSLVGLAGGNEQFF.

This clone occurred once. V usage is TRBV6-5 and J usage is TRBJ2-5, with a tentative D call TRBD1 (5 bases). Trimming pared 6 bases from V and 5 bases from J, leaving 19 bases between. CDR1 and CDR2 (germline): MNHEY, SVGAGI. CDR3 size: 15 residues. Written as DNA, the CDR3 is TGTGCCAGCAGCAAATCCTATGGGGCCTCGGAGACCCAGTACTTC. This encodes CASSKSYGASETQYF.

The V gene is TRBV5-6, the J gene TRBJ2-3, with 11 bases that match TRBD2. Germline CDR1 and CDR2: SGHDT and YYEEEE. There are 16 residues in the CDR3. The junction had 9 bases not matched to a gene; V was cut back by 4 bases and J by 5 bases. In nucleotides, the CDR3 is TGTGCCAGCAGCCTTAGACTAGCGGGATTTCTAGATACGCAGTATTTT. This codes for CASSLRLAGFLDTQYF.

J is TRBJ1-1 and V is TRBV7-2; 7 bases align to TRBD1. Trimming at V came to 5 bases and at J to 6 bases, leaving 12 bases not matched to a gene. Germline V gene sequence: CDR1 SGHTA, CDR2 FQGNSA. The CDR3 has 15 amino acids. The CDR3 is CASSPKTGSGSEAFF. CDR3 DNA: TGTGCCAGCAGCCCTAAGACAGGGTCGGGTTCTGAAGCTTTCTTT.

This clone was recorded once. The genes are TRBV29-1 and TRBJ2-1; 7 bases agree with TRBD2. The V gene end was trimmed by 6 bases and the J gene end by 1 base; junction bases not matched to a gene: 9. Germline CDR1 SQVTM, CDR2 ANQGSEA. CDR3 length: 15 amino acids. This CDR3 reads CSVVGLAASYNEQFF. DNA of the CDR3: TGCAGCGTCGTAGGTCTAGCGGCGTCCTACAATGAGCAGTTCTTC.